This T cell receptor (beta chain) was documented in a study of T cell changes during pregnancy in multiple sclerosis. TCRdb keeps only in-frame clones here, not all; method: immunoSEQ multiplex PCR. This sample has more than 65,000 clones, with 75% to 95% found just once. The V gene's germline CDR1 is SGHAT and CDR2 FQNNGV. The junction had 3 bases not matched to a gene; V was cut back by 1 base and J by 9 bases. This CDR3 is built from 15 residues. Specimen: peripheral blood, collected in the first trimester of pregnancy. The chain employs TRBV11-2 and TRBJ1-6, with 10 bases matching TRBD1. The TCR sequence derives from a female donor with multiple sclerosis, enrolled in a pregnancy study. Written as DNA, the CDR3 is TGTGCCAGCAGCTTAGGGACAGGGGGTACTTCACCCCTCCACTTT. Its translation: CASSLGTGGTSPLHF.